A selection of T cell receptor beta chains follows, all from one sample in a study of cytomegalovirus exposure and HLA in healthy donors. Method: immunoSEQ multiplex PCR; TCRdb's copy keeps in-frame clones and lacks some. The sample lists 110,000 to 150,000 clones, around 85% occurring once. Sequencing was performed on PBMCs. The receptor set was obtained from a young man in good health and CMV-seronegative. Each CDR3 is given with its conserved first and last residue. D genes are given only for firm matches. A clone size is listed for some rows: how often the clone was seen (once, few, many), or a class if it is expanded.

V,size,J,D,DNA,CDR3
TRBV6-5,few,TRBJ2-1,.,TGTGCCAGCAGTTCCTCGGGCGAGTACAATGAGCAGTTCTTC,CASSSSGEYNEQFF
TRBV7-6,.,TRBJ2-1,TRBD2,TGTGCCAGCAGCTTAACGAGCCTAGCGGGAGCTGGTGAGCAGTTCTTC,CASSLTSLAGAGEQFF
TRBV6-1,.,TRBJ2-2,.,TGTGCCAGCAGAAGACTAGAAAGGGGCCCCGGGGAGCTGTTTTTT,CASRRLERGPGELFF
TRBV7-8,few,TRBJ2-7,.,TGTGCCAGCAGCTTAGGCTGGACACGCTCCTACGAGCAGTACTTC,CASSLGWTRSYEQYF
TRBV10-3,.,TRBJ2-7,TRBD1,TGTGCCATCAGGACAGGGGAGCGGAACGAGCAGTACTTC,CAIRTGERNEQYF
TRBV5-1,.,TRBJ2-7,TRBD1,TGCGCCAGCGGTCCCGGGACAGGGGCCTACGAGCAGTACTTC,CASGPGTGAYEQYF
TRBV10-2,.,TRBJ1-2,TRBD1,TGCGCCAGCAGCTCAAAGGGGGCTGGGTATGGCTACACCTTC,CASSSKGAGYGYTF
TRBV19,once,TRBJ2-4,.,TGTGCCAGTAGTATAGATAGGAGACAGGCCCCATACTTC,CASSIDRRQAPYF
TRBV27,.,TRBJ1-2,.,TGTGCCAGCAGGGGTTGGGCAGACCTATTGGGCGGCTACACCTTC,CASRGWADLLGGYTF
TRBV7-6,.,TRBJ1-4,.,TGTGCCAGCAGCCCTTACGCAGACAGGCCTGCAACTAATGAAAAACTGTTTTTT,CASSPYADRPATNEKLFF
TRBV2,.,TRBJ2-5,.,TGTGCCAGCAGTGAGGCGGTAATTGAGACCCAGTACTTC,CASSEAVIETQYF
TRBV7-8,.,TRBJ1-5,TRBD1,TGTGCCAGCAGCTTCCAGGGGGCGCGAGGCAATCAGCCCCAGCATTTT,CASSFQGARGNQPQHF
TRBV7-2,.,TRBJ1-1,.,TGTGCCAGCAGCTTATTGGGGGGGTCGAACACTGAAGCTTTCTTT,CASSLLGGSNTEAFF
TRBV6-1,.,TRBJ1-2,.,TGTGCCAGCACCCTAACTGGGTGGGGAGACTATGGCTACACCTTC,CASTLTGWGDYGYTF
TRBV4-2,.,TRBJ1-1,.,TGTGCCAGCAGCCAAGTCCGGGAGAACACTGAAGCTTTCTTT,CASSQVRENTEAFF
TRBV27,once,TRBJ2-1,.,TGTGCCATCAGGGCGGGAAGCTCCTACAATGAGCAGTTCTTC,CAIRAGSSYNEQFF
TRBV30,.,TRBJ1-4,TRBD1,TGTGCCTGGAGGCCCGGACAGGGGGCGGGCGAAAAACTGTTTTTT,CAWRPGQGAGEKLFF
TRBV19,.,TRBJ1-1,.,TGTGCCAGTAGTGTTGTGCACTTCTCGGACACTGAAGCTTTCTTT,CASSVVHFSDTEAFF
TRBV7-8,.,TRBJ1-3,.,TGTGCCAGCAGCTTAATGGCGGCCGTAGAAAACACCATATATTTT,CASSLMAAVENTIYF
TRBV5-4,.,TRBJ2-1,.,TGTGCCAGCACCTCTATGGTGGACATCTACAATGAGCAGTTCTTC,CASTSMVDIYNEQFF
TRBV9,.,TRBJ2-1,TRBD2,TGTGCCAGCAGCGTAAGGGGACTAGCGGGGGGCAATGAGCAGTTCTTC,CASSVRGLAGGNEQFF
TRBV13,.,TRBJ2-7,TRBD2,TGTGCCAGCAGCGCAGGGCCGGGACTAGCGGGGGGTCCTGCCTCCTACGAGCAGTACTTC,CASSAGPGLAGGPASYEQYF
TRBV14,few,TRBJ2-1,TRBD2,TGTGCCAGCAGCTGGTTTGGCGGGGGGGCCAATGAGCAGTTCTTC,CASSWFGGGANEQFF
TRBV5-1,.,TRBJ2-2,.,TGCGCCAGCAGTTTGCGGTCTTCTGGTAACACCGGGGAGCTGTTTTTT,CASSLRSSGNTGELFF
TRBV7-2,.,TRBJ2-1,TRBD2,TGTGCCAGCAGCGTAGGCCGGGGAGCGGGGACGACCTACAATGAGCAGTTCTTC,CASSVGRGAGTTYNEQFF